This TCR beta chain was identified in a study of T cells in Graves' hyperthyroidism and ophthalmopathy. This clonotype was seen at least ten times. J was trimmed by 4 bases and V by 3 bases; bases with no gene match: 6. The germline V gene has CDR1 SGDLS and CDR2 YYNGEE. This CDR3 has 17 residues. TCR beta CDR3 sequences were amplified from RNA transcripts. HTBI primers were used for first-round RT-PCR of the TCR CDR3. Using its own MiXCR run on the multiplex PCR reads, TCRdb lists one record per CDR3 protein. The profile shows 300,000 to 450,000 distinct CDR3 sequences, about 13% of them singletons. This sequence was found in a woman aged 18-29 years with Graves' hyperthyroidism. The sample comprised blood. V gene TRBV9 combines with J gene TRBJ2-5; 16 nucleotides line up with TRBD2. The CDR3 protein is CASSAEGLAGGLETQYF. The CDR3 nucleotides read TGTGCCAGCAGCGCCGAGGGACTAGCGGGAGGGTTAGAGACCCAGTACTTC.